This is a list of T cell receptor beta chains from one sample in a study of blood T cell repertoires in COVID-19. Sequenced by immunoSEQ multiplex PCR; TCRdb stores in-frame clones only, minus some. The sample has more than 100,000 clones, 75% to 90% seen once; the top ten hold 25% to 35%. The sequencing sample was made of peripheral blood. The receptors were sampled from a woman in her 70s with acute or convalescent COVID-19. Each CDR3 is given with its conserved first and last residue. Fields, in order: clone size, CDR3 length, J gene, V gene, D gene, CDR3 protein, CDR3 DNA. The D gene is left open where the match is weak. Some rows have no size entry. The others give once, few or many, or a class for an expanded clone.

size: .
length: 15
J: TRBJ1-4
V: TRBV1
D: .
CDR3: CTSSQGDRERLRLFF
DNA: TGCACCAGCAGCCAAGGGGACAGGGAACGTCTAAGGCTGTTTTTT

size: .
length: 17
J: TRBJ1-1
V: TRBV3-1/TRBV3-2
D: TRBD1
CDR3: CASSPRQGAPPNTEAFF
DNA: TGTGCCAGCAGCCCACGACAGGGGGCGCCTCCAAACACTGAAGCTTTCTTT

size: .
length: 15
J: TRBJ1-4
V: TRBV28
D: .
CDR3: CASSFPQGTNEKLFF
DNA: TGTGCCAGCAGTTTCCCGCAGGGGACGAATGAAAAACTGTTTTTT

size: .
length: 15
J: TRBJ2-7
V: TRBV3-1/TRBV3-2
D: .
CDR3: CASSLVKGRRYEQYF
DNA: TGTGCCAGCAGCCTGGTAAAGGGGCGTAGATACGAGCAGTACTTC

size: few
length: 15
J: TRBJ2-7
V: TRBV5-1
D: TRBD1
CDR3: CASSLEGQDPYEQYF
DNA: TGCGCCAGCAGCTTGGAGGGACAGGATCCCTACGAGCAGTACTTC

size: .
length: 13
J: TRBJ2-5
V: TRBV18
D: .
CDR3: CASSPDRQETQYF
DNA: TGTGCCAGCTCACCCGACAGACAAGAGACCCAGTACTTC

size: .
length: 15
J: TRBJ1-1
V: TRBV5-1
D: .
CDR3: CASSLAVTTNTEAFF
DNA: TGCGCCAGCAGCTTGGCAGTTACCACGAACACTGAAGCTTTCTTT

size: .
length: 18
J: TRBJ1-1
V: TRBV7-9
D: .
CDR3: CASSLGSVGRTTNTEAFF
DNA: TGTGCCAGCAGCTTAGGTTCGGTTGGGCGGACAACGAACACTGAAGCTTTCTTT

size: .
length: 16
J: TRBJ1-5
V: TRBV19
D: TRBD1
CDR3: CASTPGGRGSNQPQHF
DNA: TGTGCGAGTACCCCAGGGGGGCGAGGTAGCAATCAGCCCCAGCATTTT

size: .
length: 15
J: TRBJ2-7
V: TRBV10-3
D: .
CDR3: CAISDGGQTQGEQYF
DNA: TGTGCCATCAGTGACGGGGGGCAAACCCAAGGCGAGCAGTACTTC

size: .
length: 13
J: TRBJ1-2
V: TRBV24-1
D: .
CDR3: CATSVAGVRGYTF
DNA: TGTGCCACCAGTGTCGCAGGGGTAAGGGGCTACACCTTC

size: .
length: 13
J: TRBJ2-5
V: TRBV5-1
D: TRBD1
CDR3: CASSSTGGETQYF
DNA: TGCGCCAGCAGCTCTACAGGGGGAGAGACCCAGTACTTC

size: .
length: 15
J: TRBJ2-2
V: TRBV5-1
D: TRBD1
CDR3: CASSSGTGGIGELFF
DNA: TGCGCCAGCAGCTCCGGGACAGGGGGCATCGGGGAGCTGTTTTTT

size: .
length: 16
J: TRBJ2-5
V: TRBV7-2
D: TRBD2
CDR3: CASSFRGLAGQETQYF
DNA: TGTGCCAGCAGCTTTCGTGGACTAGCGGGCCAAGAGACCCAGTACTTC

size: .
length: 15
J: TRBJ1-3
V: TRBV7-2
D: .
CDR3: CASSLGRNPGNTIYF
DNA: TGTGCCAGCAGCTTAGGCAGGAATCCTGGAAACACCATATATTTT

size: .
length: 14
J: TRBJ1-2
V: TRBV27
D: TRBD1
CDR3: CASSQGQSFYGYTF
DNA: TGTGCCAGCAGTCAGGGACAGTCCTTCTATGGCTACACCTTC

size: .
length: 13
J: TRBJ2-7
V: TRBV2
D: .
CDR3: CASREDRSYEQYF
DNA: TGTGCCAGCAGAGAGGATCGCTCCTACGAGCAGTACTTC

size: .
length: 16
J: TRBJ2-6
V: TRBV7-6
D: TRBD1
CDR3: CASSLETGTGANVLTF
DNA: TGTGCCAGCAGCTTAGAGACAGGGACTGGGGCCAACGTCCTGACTTTC

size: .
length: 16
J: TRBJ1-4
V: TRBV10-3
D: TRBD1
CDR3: CAIGNRGADTNEKLFF
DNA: TGTGCCATCGGGAACAGGGGCGCGGATACTAATGAAAAACTGTTTTTT

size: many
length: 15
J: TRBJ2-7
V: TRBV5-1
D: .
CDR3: CASSTQTEITYEQYF
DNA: TGCGCCAGCAGCACCCAGACAGAGATCACCTACGAGCAGTACTTC

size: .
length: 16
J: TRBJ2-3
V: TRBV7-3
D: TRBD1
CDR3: CASSLTGTGLTDTQYF
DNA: TGTGCCAGCAGCCTAACCGGGACAGGTTTAACAGATACGCAGTATTTT

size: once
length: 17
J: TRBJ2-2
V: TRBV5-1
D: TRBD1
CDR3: CASSREPGQGASGELFF
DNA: TGCGCCAGCAGCCGGGAGCCGGGACAGGGGGCTTCGGGGGAGCTGTTTTTT

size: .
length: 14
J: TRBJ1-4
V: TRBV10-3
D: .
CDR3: CAISESAGNEKLFF
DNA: TGTGCCATCAGTGAGTCGGCCGGGAATGAAAAACTGTTTTTT

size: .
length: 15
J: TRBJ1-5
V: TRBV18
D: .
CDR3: CASSPQTVSNQPQHF
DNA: TGTGCCAGCTCACCCCAAACAGTTAGCAATCAGCCCCAGCATTTT

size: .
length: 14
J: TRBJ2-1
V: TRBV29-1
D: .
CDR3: CSAVTGTNYNEQFF
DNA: TGCAGCGCTGTTACCGGGACAAACTACAATGAGCAGTTCTTC

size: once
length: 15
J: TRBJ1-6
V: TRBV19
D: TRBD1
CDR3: CASIPSTGLNSPLHF
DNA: TGTGCCAGTATCCCCTCGACAGGGCTGAATTCACCCCTCCACTTT

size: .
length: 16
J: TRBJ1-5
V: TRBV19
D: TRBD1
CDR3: CASSGRQGPSNQPQHF
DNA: TGTGCCAGTAGTGGGAGACAGGGCCCAAGCAATCAGCCCCAGCATTTT

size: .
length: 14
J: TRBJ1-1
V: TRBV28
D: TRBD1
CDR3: CASSLGTGGTEAFF
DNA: TGTGCCAGCAGTCTGGGGACAGGGGGAACTGAAGCTTTCTTT

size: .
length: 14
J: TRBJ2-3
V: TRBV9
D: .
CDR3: CASSARQVEDTQYF
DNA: TGTGCCAGCAGCGCGAGACAGGTAGAGGATACGCAGTATTTT

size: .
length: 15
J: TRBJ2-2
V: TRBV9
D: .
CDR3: CASSAPVGYTGELFF
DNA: TGTGCCAGCAGCGCTCCCGTGGGCTACACCGGGGAGCTGTTTTTT

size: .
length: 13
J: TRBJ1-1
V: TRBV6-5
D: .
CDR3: CASSYALNSEAFF
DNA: TGTGCCAGCAGTTACGCATTAAACAGTGAAGCTTTCTTT

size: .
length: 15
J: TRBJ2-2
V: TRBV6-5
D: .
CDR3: CASSWMEGKAGELFF
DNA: TGTGCCAGCAGTTGGATGGAGGGAAAGGCCGGGGAGCTGTTTTTT

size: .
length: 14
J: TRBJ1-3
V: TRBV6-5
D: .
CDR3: CASSSTVPGNTIYF
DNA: TGTGCCAGCAGTTCTACAGTGCCTGGAAACACCATATATTTT

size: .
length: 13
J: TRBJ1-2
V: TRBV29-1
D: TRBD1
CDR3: CSVGRDRNYGYTF
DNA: TGCAGCGTTGGCCGGGACAGAAACTATGGCTACACCTTC

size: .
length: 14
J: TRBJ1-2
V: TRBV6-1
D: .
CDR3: CASSEAAAGYGYTF
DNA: TGTGCCAGCAGTGAAGCCGCGGCAGGGTATGGCTACACCTTC

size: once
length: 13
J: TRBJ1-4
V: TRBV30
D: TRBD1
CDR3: CAWSMGQDEKLFF
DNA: TGTGCCTGGAGTATGGGACAGGATGAAAAACTGTTTTTT

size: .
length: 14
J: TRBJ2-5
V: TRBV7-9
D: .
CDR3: CASSSSRGGETQYF
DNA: TGTGCCAGCAGCAGCAGCCGCGGAGGGGAGACCCAGTACTTC

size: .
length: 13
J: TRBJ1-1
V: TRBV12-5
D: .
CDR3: CASGLAVGPEAFF
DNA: TGTGCTAGTGGTTTGGCCGTTGGGCCTGAAGCTTTCTTT

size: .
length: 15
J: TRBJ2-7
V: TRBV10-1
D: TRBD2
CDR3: CASSEGTSGGYEQYF
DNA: TGCGCCAGCAGTGAAGGGACTAGCGGGGGGTACGAGCAGTACTTC

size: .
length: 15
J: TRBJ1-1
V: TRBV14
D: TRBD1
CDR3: CASSQYTGGSTEAFF
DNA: TGTGCCAGCAGCCAGTACACAGGGGGCTCGACTGAAGCTTTCTTT

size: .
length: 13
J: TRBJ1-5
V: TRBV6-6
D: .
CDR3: CASMRTENQPQHF
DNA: TGTGCCAGCATGAGGACAGAGAATCAGCCCCAGCATTTT

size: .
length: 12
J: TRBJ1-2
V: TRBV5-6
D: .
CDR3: CASSLAESGYTF
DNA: TGTGCCAGCAGCTTGGCAGAATCTGGCTACACCTTC

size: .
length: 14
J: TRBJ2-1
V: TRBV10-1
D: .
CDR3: CASSEQGLYNEQFF
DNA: TGCGCCAGCAGTGAGCAAGGACTGTACAATGAGCAGTTCTTC

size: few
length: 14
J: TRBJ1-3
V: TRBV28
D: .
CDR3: CASSPGHSGNTIYF
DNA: TGTGCCAGCAGCCCCGGACACTCTGGAAACACCATATATTTT